Listed here are 24 T cell receptor beta chains from one sample, sequenced in a study of T-cell reconstitution after alpha-beta-depleted transplantation in children. This sample's TCRbeta library carried unique molecular identifier barcodes. TCRdb reprocessed the PCR reads via MiXCR and lists one record per CDR3 protein. This table holds about 540,000 distinct CDR3 sequences, around 16% found once. The material sequenced was PBMCs from the stem cell graft donor, taken from the stem cell graft. Source of these receptors: a human donor who donated a stem cell graft to a child with acute lymphoblastic leukemia.

This clonotype was seen more than once but under ten times. This chain links TRBV5-5 with TRBJ2-3, with TRBD2 matching 9 bases. Losses at the gene ends were 4 bases for V and 3 bases for J; bases not matched to a gene: 12. The CDR3 is 17 amino acids. Germline V gene data show CDR1 as SGHKS and CDR2 as YYEKEE (reference sequence). The CDR3: CASSTYPAGGSTDTQYF. CDR3 DNA sequence: TGTGCCAGCAGCACCTACCCAGCGGGAGGCTCTACAGATACGCAGTATTTT. The variable domain in full, completed from reference TRBV5-5 and TRBJ2-3, reads DAGVTQSPTHLIKTRGQQVTLRCSPISGHKSVSWYQQVLGQGPQFIFQYYEKEERGRGNFPDRFSARQFPNYSSELNVNALLLGDSALYLCASSTYPAGGSTDTQYFGPGTRLTVL.

This rearrangement joins TRBV6-5 to TRBJ1-1; no clear D gene. Germline CDR1 and CDR2: MNHEY and SVGAGI. Trimming removed 4 bases at V and 3 bases at J, with 9 bases between. The CDR3 contains 13 residues. The CDR3 spells CASSLYSHTEAFF. In DNA, the CDR3 is TGTGCCAGCAGTTTGTACTCCCACACTGAAGCTTTCTTT.

The gene calls are TRBV19 and TRBJ2-4; 9 bases are shared with TRBD1. Losses at the gene ends were 7 bases for V and 5 bases for J; bases not matched to a gene: 6. This CDR3 is 14 amino acids long. CDR1 and CDR2 from the germline V gene are LNHDA and SQIVND (reference sequence). The CDR3 bases are TGTGCCAGTATTTCCCGGACAGGGGAAAACATTCAGTACTTC. As protein: CASISRTGENIQYF.

The V call is TRBV5-1, the J call TRBJ2-3; no firm D call. The V gene's germline CDR1 is SGHRS and CDR2 YFSETQ. The CDR3 contains 15 residues. The V gene lost 5 bases and the J gene lost 1 base, with 14 bases spanning the gap. CDR3 protein: CASRKEYGGTDTQYF. In nucleotides, the CDR3 is TGCGCCAGCAGAAAGGAGTATGGGGGCACAGATACGCAGTATTTT.

The gene calls are TRBV14 and TRBJ2-5; 13 bases are shared with TRBD2. With V trimmed by 1 base and J by 1 base, 9 bases remained unmatched. This CDR3 region has 19 residues. Germline CDR1 and CDR2: SGHDN and FVKESK. The CDR3 is CASSQGLAGGNSPQETQYF. The CDR3 bases are TGTGCCAGCAGCCAAGGACTAGCGGGAGGCAATAGCCCCCAAGAGACCCAGTACTTC.

This clonotype turned up a few times. This rearrangement joins TRBV5-5 to TRBJ2-3, with TRBD2 matching over 11 bases. Trimming at V came to 6 bases and at J to 3 bases, leaving 6 bases not matched to a gene. The germline gives CDR1 SGHKS, CDR2 YYEKEE (reference sequence). The CDR3 runs to 15 residues. The CDR3 DNA follows: TGTGCCAGCATTACTAGCGGGAGATTAACAGATACGCAGTATTTT. Protein product: CASITSGRLTDTQYF.

This clonotype showed up just a few times. V usage is TRBV27 and J usage is TRBJ2-2, with 9 bases fitting TRBD1. Unmatched junction bases numbered 4, after V lost 0 bases and J lost 5 bases. Germline V gene lookup returns CDR1 MNHEY and CDR2 SMNVEV (reference sequence). The length of the CDR3 is 16 residues. CDR3 sequence: CASSLSQGAWTGELFF. CDR3 DNA sequence: TGTGCCAGCAGTTTATCACAGGGGGCATGGACCGGGGAGCTGTTTTTT.

This clonotype was seen a few times. The chain has TRBV7-9 and TRBJ2-3; 11 nucleotides line up with TRBD2. The CDR3 spans 16 residues. The V gene end was trimmed by 1 base and the J gene end by 5 bases; junction bases not matched to a gene: 5. The germline CDR1 and CDR2 sequences are SEHNR and FQNEAQ (reference sequence). CDR3 nucleotides: TGTGCCAGCAGCTTAGTGCTAGCGGGAGGCATAGATACGCAGTATTTT. It codes for CASSLVLAGGIDTQYF.

This clonotype has more than one count but fewer than ten. V usage is TRBV19 and J usage is TRBJ2-7; tentative D call: TRBD2 (7 bases). V was trimmed by 3 bases and J by 3 bases, leaving 15 bases between them. CDR1 LNHDA and CDR2 SQIVND come from the germline V gene (reference sequence). CDR3 length: 15 residues. CDR3 sequence (DNA): TGTGCCAGTAGTATCTCGGGGGGCAGGATCTACGAGCAGTACTTC. Translated: CASSISGGRIYEQYF.

The chain uses TRBV24-1 and TRBJ2-2; a weak D match, TRBD2 (6 bases). This CDR3 is 17 amino acids long. Looked up from germline, CDR1 is KGHDR and CDR2 is SFDVKD. Trimming took off 0 bases at V and 2 bases at J, with 12 bases between the two ends. CDR3 sequence: CATSDLQWTINTGELFF. CDR3 sequence (DNA): TGTGCCACCAGTGATTTGCAGTGGACTATTAACACCGGGGAGCTGTTTTTT.

This clonotype showed up just a few times. The chain combines TRBV9 with TRBJ2-3; D may be TRBD2 (5 bases). Germline V CDR1 and CDR2: SGDLS, YYNGEE. This CDR3 is built from 14 residues. V was trimmed by 0 bases and J by 3 bases, leaving 8 bases between them. CDR3 nucleotide sequence: TGTGCCAGCAGCGTAGAGTGGGAGACAGATACGCAGTATTTT. Encoded protein: CASSVEWETDTQYF.

This clonotype occurred a few times. J is TRBJ1-1 and V is TRBV29-1; D perhaps matches TRBD1 (6 bases). V lost 4 bases to trimming and J lost 3 bases, with 15 bases between them. The CDR3 loop spans 14 amino acids. The germline V gene has CDR1 SQVTM and CDR2 ANQGSEA. The chain's CDR3 is CSVAGDIRYTEAFF. Here the CDR3 DNA reads TGCAGCGTTGCAGGGGATATACGGTACACTGAAGCTTTCTTT.

This sequence joins TRBV7-9 and TRBJ2-5; 10 nucleotides agree with TRBD1. With V trimmed by 1 base and J by 5 bases, 10 bases remained unmatched. The CDR3 totals 17 residues. Germline V CDR1 and CDR2: SEHNR, FQNEAQ (reference sequence). CDR3 loop: CASSLGVYDRGLETQYF. CDR3 bases: TGTGCCAGCAGCTTAGGGGTCTATGACAGGGGGCTGGAGACCCAGTACTTC.

This clonotype was found a few times. The CDR3 sequence is CSVQKDGGDEQFF. In DNA, the CDR3 is TGCAGCGTTCAAAAGGACGGGGGCGATGAGCAGTTCTTC. The chain combines TRBV29-1 with TRBJ2-1, with D tentatively TRBD1 or TRBD2 (6 bases each). Trimming cost V 5 bases and J 8 bases, with 16 bases left between them. CDR1 and CDR2 (germline): SQVTM, ANQGSEA. This CDR3 spans 13 amino acids.

The V and J genes are TRBV20-1 and TRBJ2-4, with 14 positions matching TRBD2. This CDR3 comprises 18 residues. Germline CDR1 DFQATT, CDR2 SNEGSKA (reference sequence). V was pared by 4 bases and J by 3 bases, with 11 bases of the junction left unmatched. The CDR3 nucleotides are TGCAGTGCTATGGGACTAGCGGGAGAAGGGCTGGTCAAAAACATTCAGTACTTC. Protein: CSAMGLAGEGLVKNIQYF.

This clonotype came up many times. V usage is TRBV12-3 or TRBV12-4 and J usage is TRBJ2-1, with TRBD2 as a possible D gene (5 bases). CDR3 length: 13 residues. V lost 8 bases and J lost 0, with 8 bases in between. The CDR3 loop is CASGESSYNEQFF. CDR3 sequence (DNA): TGTGCCAGCGGGGAGAGCTCCTACAATGAGCAGTTCTTC.

The chain carries TRBV5-1 and TRBJ2-4; 9 nucleotides agree with TRBD2. The CDR3 has 18 amino acids. V lost 0 bases to trimming and J lost 1 base; unmatched junction nucleotides: 8. Per the germline V gene, CDR1 is SGHRS and CDR2 is YFSETQ. CDR3 loop: CASSLASIAGEAKNIQYF. The CDR3 DNA is TGCGCCAGCAGCTTGGCCTCCATAGCGGGAGAGGCCAAAAACATTCAGTACTTC.

This chain uses TRBV29-1 with TRBJ2-1; either TRBD1 or TRBD2 may fit D (6 bases each). The CDR3 has 12 amino acids. V was shortened by 7 bases and J by 7 bases, with 14 bases between the two germline ends. Looked up from germline, CDR1 is SQVTM and CDR2 is ANQGSEA. CDR3 DNA sequence: TGCAGCGAAGGGGGGAGAGGTAATGAGCAGTTCTTC. Translated, it gives CSEGGRGNEQFF.

The sample holds a few counts of this clonotype. This rearrangement joins TRBV4-1 to TRBJ2-7, with D possibly TRBD2 on 5 matching bases. CDR1 MGHRA and CDR2 YSYEKL come from the germline V gene. Trimming removed 0 bases from V and 2 bases from J, with 8 bases in between. This CDR3 has 14 amino acids. The CDR3 nucleotides read TGCGCCAGCAGCCAAGATCTCGGGGCCTACGAGCAGTACTTC. It encodes CASSQDLGAYEQYF.

This rearrangement joins TRBV18 to TRBJ1-5; a possible D gene is TRBD1 (6 bases). Germline CDR1 KGHSH, CDR2 LQKENI. V shed 1 base and J shed 0 bases, with 7 bases lying between them. CDR3 length: 15 amino acids. The CDR3 loop is CASSPRQVSNQPQHF. The CDR3, as DNA: TGTGCCAGCTCACCACGACAGGTTAGCAATCAGCCCCAGCATTTT.

This clonotype has a handful of counts. This rearrangement joins TRBV7-6 to TRBJ2-2; weak D call: TRBD1 (7 bases). Germline lookup yields CDR1 SGHVS and CDR2 FNYEAQ. V lost 4 bases and J 6 bases, leaving 9 bases between the germline ends. The CDR3 is 13 amino acids. The CDR3 loop is CASSSRGAGELFF. The CDR3 DNA reads TGTGCCAGCAGCTCCAGGGGGGCCGGGGAGCTGTTTTTT.

This clonotype has only a few counts. The V gene is TRBV7-3, the J gene TRBJ2-3, with TRBD2 identical over 12 bases. With V trimmed by 2 bases and J by 9 bases, 6 bases remained unmatched. The CDR3 is 15 residues long. Germline CDR1 is SGHTA and CDR2 is FQGTGA. DNA for the CDR3: TGTGCCAGCAGCTTAGGACTAGCGGGACGAGGGACGCAGTATTTT. It yields the protein CASSLGLAGRGTQYF. Full variable domain (outside the CDR3, taken from reference TRBV7-3 and TRBJ2-3): GAGVSQTPSNKVTEKGKYVELRCDPISGHTALYWYRQSLGQGPEFLIYFQGTGAADDSGLPNDRFFAVRPEGSVSTLKIQRTERGDSAVYLCASSLGLAGRGTQYFGPGTRLTVL.

This clonotype was seen only a few times. The chain has TRBV5-1 and TRBJ1-1; D is uncertain. The CDR3 contains 16 residues. Trimming shortened V by 7 bases and J by 0 bases, and 19 bases separated the two germline ends. CDR1 is SGHRS and CDR2 is YFSETQ in the germline V gene. CDR3 DNA sequence: TGCGCCAGCCGACCGGACGGGAAATATATGAACACTGAAGCTTTCTTT. Amino acids: CASRPDGKYMNTEAFF.

Details on this clonotype: A read error may account for a junction end that differs from germline. This chain uses TRBV5-1 with TRBJ2-1; 14 positions agree with TRBD2. CDR3 length: 16 residues. Looked up from germline, CDR1 is SGHRS and CDR2 is YFSETQ. The DNA for the CDR3 is TGCGCCAGCAGCCCAAGACTAGCGGGAGGGCCCGATGAGCATTTCTTC. Its protein is CASSPRLAGGPDEHFF.